Below, one T cell receptor (beta chain) is given with its context. Profiling relied on immunoSEQ multiplex PCR, and the TCRdb table lists in-frame clones only, not all of them. The profile shows some 160,000 clones, roughly 93% of them singletons. The CDR3 has 14 amino acids. Germline V lookup: CDR1 LNHNV, CDR2 YYDKDF (reference sequence). Trimming left V 5 bases short and J 9 bases short, with 14 bases between. The sample comes from a study of blood T cell repertoires in COVID-19. Across the study: Sample material is recorded as cDNA or gDNA derived from T cells, B-cell-depleted T cells, or PBMCs.

Sequenced material: peripheral blood. The chain couples TRBV15 to TRBJ1-6; D remains ambiguous. This TCR came from a man younger than 35 with COVID-19, enrolled during active disease. The CDR3: CATSPRGEGSPLHF. The CDR3 nucleotides read TGTGCCACCAGCCCTAGAGGAGAGGGTTCACCCCTCCACTTT. The entire variable domain, with the rest obtained from reference TRBV15 and TRBJ1-6, is as follows: DAMVIQNPRYQVTQFGKPVTLSCSQTLNHNVMYWYQQKSSQAPKLLFHYYDKDFNNEADTPDNFQSRRPNTSFCFLDIRSPGLGDTAMYLCATSPRGEGSPLHFGNGTRLTVT.